At least ten counts were recorded for the clone carrying this TCR beta chain. No antigen is known for it. The sample belongs to a study of T cell repertoires in cytomegalovirus infection. Study context: Epitope selection comprised recently identified HLA-C-restricted CMV epitopes and well-studied HLA-B-restricted CMV epitopes. Public TCR beta signatures marked donors with CMV infection and the matching HLA. Points from the study as a whole: Cumulative frequency (of public TCR beta family members) identified carriers of CMV plus the relevant HLA. The study found HLA-C-restricted CMV-specific TCR beta clonotypes dominating the ex vivo response.

The germline CDR1 and CDR2 sequences are MNHNS and SASEGT. This CDR3 region has 16 residues. V was cut by 4 bases and J by 0 bases, with 10 bases left in between. TCRdb fed the reads into MiXCR, producing one record per CDR3 protein. The table records fewer than 1,000,000 distinct CDR3 sequences, roughly 30% of them present only once. This receptor was taken from a human donor in good health (CMV status not recorded). Some clones in this sample may be carry-over from other donors' samples. This specimen was cultured CD8+ T cells from PBMCs, taken from culture after CMV antigen stimulation. The chain recombines TRBV6-1 with TRBJ1-6, with no clear D. CDR3 DNA: TGTGCCAGCAGTGCGTCCACGAGCTCCTATAATTCACCCCTCCACTTT. It specifies CASSASTSSYNSPLHF.